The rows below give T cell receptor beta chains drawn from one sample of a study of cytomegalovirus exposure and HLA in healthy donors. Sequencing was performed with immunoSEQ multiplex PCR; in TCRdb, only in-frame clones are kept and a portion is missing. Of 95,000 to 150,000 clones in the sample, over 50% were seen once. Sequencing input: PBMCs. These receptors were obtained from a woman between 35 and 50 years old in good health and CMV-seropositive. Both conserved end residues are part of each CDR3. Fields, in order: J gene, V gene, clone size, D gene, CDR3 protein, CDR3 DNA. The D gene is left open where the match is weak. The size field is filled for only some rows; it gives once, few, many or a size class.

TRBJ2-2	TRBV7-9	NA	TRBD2	CASSLRGDGGELFF	TGTGCCAGCAGCTTACGGGGGGATGGCGGGGAGCTGTTTTTT
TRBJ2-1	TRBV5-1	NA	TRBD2	CASSPGTINEQFF	TGCGCCAGCAGCCCTGGGACTATCAATGAGCAGTTCTTC
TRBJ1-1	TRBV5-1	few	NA	CASSLSGDTEAFF	TGCGCCAGCAGCTTGTCAGGGGACACTGAAGCTTTCTTT
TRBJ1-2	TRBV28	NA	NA	CASSLVAQPVSYTF	TGTGCCAGCAGTTTGGTAGCTCAGCCGGTGAGCTACACCTTC
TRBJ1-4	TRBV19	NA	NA	CASSMGQNNEKLFF	TGTGCCAGTAGTATGGGGCAGAATAATGAAAAACTGTTTTTT
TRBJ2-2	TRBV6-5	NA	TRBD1	CASSQTGGSGELFF	TGTGCCAGCAGCCAGACAGGGGGCTCCGGGGAGCTGTTTTTT
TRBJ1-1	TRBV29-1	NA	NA	CSVQGSEAFF	TGCAGCGTTCAGGGCAGTGAAGCTTTCTTT
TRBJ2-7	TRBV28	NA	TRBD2	CASSRGLAGVPFYEQYF	TGTGCCAGCAGTCGCGGACTAGCGGGCGTTCCCTTCTACGAGCAGTACTTC
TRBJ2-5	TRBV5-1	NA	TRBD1	CASSLAGTGQETQYF	TGCGCCAGCAGCTTGGCCGGGACAGGGCAAGAGACCCAGTACTTC
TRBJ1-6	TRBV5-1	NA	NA	CASRPDDRNNSPLHF	TGCGCCAGCAGACCCGACGACAGGAATAATTCGCCCCTCCACTTT
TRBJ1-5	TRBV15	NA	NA	CATSRDRQSNQPQHF	TGTGCCACCAGCAGAGATCGACAGAGCAATCAGCCCCAGCATTTT
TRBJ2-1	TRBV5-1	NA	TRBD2	CASSLSSGGQYNEQFF	TGCGCCAGCAGCTTGAGTAGCGGGGGCCAGTACAATGAGCAGTTCTTC
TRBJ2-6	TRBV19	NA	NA	CASSIAAGANVLTF	TGTGCCAGTAGTATAGCCGCTGGGGCCAACGTCCTGACTTTC
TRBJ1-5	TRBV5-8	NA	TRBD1	CASSWGTGNQPQHF	TGTGCCAGCAGCTGGGGGACAGGGAATCAGCCCCAGCATTTT
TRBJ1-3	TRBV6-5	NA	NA	CASGRGGNTIYF	TGTGCCAGCGGCAGGGGCGGAAACACCATATATTTT
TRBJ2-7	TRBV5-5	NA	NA	CASSWAGALNEQYF	TGTGCCAGCAGCTGGGCGGGGGCGCTTAACGAGCAGTACTTC
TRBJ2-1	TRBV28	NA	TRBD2	CASSQTSGRVNEQFF	TGTGCCAGCAGCCAGACTAGCGGGAGAGTTAATGAGCAGTTCTTC
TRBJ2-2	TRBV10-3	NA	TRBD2	CAIAASGTGELFF	TGTGCCATCGCGGCTAGCGGGACCGGGGAGCTGTTTTTT
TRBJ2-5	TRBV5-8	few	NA	CASSFRRRETQYF	TGTGCCAGCAGCTTTCGGAGGAGAGAGACCCAGTACTTC
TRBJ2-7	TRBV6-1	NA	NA	CASSKSAGLGEQYF	TGTGCCAGCAGTAAAAGCGCGGGTTTAGGCGAGCAGTACTTC
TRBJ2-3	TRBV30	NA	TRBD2	CACTLAGDLTDTQYF	TGTGCTTGCACACTAGCGGGGGACCTCACAGATACGCAGTATTTT
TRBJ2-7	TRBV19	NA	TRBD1	CASSGTGMYEQYF	TGTGCCAGTAGCGGGACAGGGATGTACGAGCAGTACTTC
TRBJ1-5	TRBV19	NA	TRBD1	CASTAGGDQPQHF	TGTGCCAGTACGGCAGGGGGCGATCAGCCCCAGCATTTT
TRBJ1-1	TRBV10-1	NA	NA	CASSKEEAGSGEAFF	TGCGCCAGCAGTAAGGAAGAAGCCGGCAGCGGTGAAGCTTTCTTT
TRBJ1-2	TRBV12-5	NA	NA	CASGNSQDIGYGYTF	TGTGCTAGTGGTAACAGTCAGGATATCGGTTATGGCTACACCTTC
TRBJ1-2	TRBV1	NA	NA	CTSSHRTGKTASGYTF	TGCACCAGCAGCCACCGCACAGGGAAAACGGCCTCTGGCTACACCTTC
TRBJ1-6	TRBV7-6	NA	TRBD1	CASSQTTGSYNSPLHF	TGTGCCAGCAGCCAAACGACAGGGAGCTATAATTCACCCCTCCACTTT
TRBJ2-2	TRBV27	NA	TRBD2	CASGRGAGELFF	TGTGCCAGCGGACGGGGGGCCGGGGAGCTGTTTTTT
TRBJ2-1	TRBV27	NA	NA	CASSRGTTDNEQFF	TGTGCCAGCAGTAGGGGGACCACTGACAATGAGCAGTTCTTC
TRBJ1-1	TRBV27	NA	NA	CASSAAGVEAFF	TGTGCCAGCAGTGCGGCAGGGGTTGAAGCTTTCTTT
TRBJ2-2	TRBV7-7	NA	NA	CASSLALGLGGELFF	TGTGCTAGCAGCTTAGCGCTTGGTCTAGGCGGGGAGCTGTTTTTT
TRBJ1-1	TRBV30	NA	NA	CAWDMNTEAFF	TGTGCCTGGGACATGAACACTGAAGCTTTCTTT
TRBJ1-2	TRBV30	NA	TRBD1	CAWSAPGQGADGYTF	TGTGCCTGGAGTGCCCCGGGACAGGGGGCTGATGGCTACACCTTC
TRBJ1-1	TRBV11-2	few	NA	CASTPPGNTEAFF	TGTGCCAGCACACCCCCGGGGAACACTGAAGCTTTCTTT
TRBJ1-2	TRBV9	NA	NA	CASNGGLQLGRF	TGTGCCAGCAATGGAGGTCTACAATTGGGGAGATTC
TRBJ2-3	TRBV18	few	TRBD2	CASSLQQLAGGTDTQYF	TGTGCCAGCTCACTACAACAACTAGCGGGAGGAACAGATACGCAGTATTTT